This TCR beta chain is drawn from a study of T cell changes during pregnancy in multiple sclerosis. Clones were read by immunoSEQ multiplex PCR, and TCRdb kept only the in-frame ones, dropping some. The sample records under 55,000 clones, 94% being singletons. The source was CD4+ T cells from peripheral blood mononuclear cells, collected in the third trimester of pregnancy. This sequence originates from a female donor with multiple sclerosis, enrolled in a pregnancy study.

CDR3 DNA sequence: TGTGCCAGCACTGCTAGCGGGAGCGAATGGGAGCAGTACTTC. Its protein product is CASTASGSEWEQYF. The chain links TRBV6-5 to TRBJ2-7; TRBD2 matches 10 bases. The CDR3 extends over 14 amino acids. Trimming removed 7 bases from V and 7 bases from J; junction bases left unmatched: 10. Germline CDR1 and CDR2: MNHEY and SVGAGI.